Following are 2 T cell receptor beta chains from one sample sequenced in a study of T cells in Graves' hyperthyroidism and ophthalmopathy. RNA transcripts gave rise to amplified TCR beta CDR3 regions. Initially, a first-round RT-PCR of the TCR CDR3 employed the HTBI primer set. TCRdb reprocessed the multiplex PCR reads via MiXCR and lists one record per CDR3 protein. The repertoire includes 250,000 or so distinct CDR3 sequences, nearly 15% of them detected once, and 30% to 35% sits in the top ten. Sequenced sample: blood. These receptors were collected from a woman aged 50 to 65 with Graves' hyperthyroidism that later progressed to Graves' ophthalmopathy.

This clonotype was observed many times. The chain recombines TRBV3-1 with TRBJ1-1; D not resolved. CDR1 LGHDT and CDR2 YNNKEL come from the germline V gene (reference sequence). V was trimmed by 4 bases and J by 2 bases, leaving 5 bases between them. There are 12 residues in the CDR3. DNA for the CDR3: TGTGCCAGCAGCCGTCGTAACACTGAAGCTTTCTTT. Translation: CASSRRNTEAFF. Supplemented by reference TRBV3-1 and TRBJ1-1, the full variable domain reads DTAVSQTPKYLVTQMGNDKSIKCEQNLGHDTMYWYKQDSKKFLKIMFSYNNKELIINETVPNRFSPKSPDKAHLNLHINSLELGDSAVYFCASSRRNTEAFFGQGTRLTVV.

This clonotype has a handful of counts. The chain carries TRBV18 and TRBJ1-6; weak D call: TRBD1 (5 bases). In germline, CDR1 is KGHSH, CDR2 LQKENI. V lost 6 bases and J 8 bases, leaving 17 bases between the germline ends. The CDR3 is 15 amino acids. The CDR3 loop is CASSNRGETDSPLHF. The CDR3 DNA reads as TGTGCCAGCTCGAACCGAGGGGAGACAGATTCACCCCTCCACTTT.